This T cell receptor beta chain was documented in a study of blood T cell repertoires in COVID-19. Clones were read by immunoSEQ multiplex PCR, and TCRdb kept only the in-frame ones, dropping some. The profile covers 110,000 or so clones, with about 85% appearing a single time and 3.4% taken by the ten largest. From germline, CDR1 is SGDLS and CDR2 YYNGEE. CDR3 length equals 16 residues. Trimming at V came to 0 bases and at J to 4 bases, leaving 5 bases not matched to a gene. Sequencing input: peripheral blood. The chain combines TRBV9 with TRBJ2-1; 9 positions agree with TRBD2. This receptor was taken from a man aged 40-50 years with acute or convalescent COVID-19. CDR3 nucleotide sequence: TGTGCCAGCAGCGTAGAAGGCGGGGGGGCTTACAATGAGCAGTTCTTC. Amino acid sequence: CASSVEGGGAYNEQFF.